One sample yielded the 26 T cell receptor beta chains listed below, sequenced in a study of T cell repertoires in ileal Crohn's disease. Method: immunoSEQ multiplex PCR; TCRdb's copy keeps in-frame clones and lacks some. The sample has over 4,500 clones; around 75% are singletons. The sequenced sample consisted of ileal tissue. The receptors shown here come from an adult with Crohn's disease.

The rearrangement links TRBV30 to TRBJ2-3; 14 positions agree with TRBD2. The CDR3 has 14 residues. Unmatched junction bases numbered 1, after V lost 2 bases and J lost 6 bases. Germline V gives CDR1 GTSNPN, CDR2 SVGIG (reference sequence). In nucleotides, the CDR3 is TGTGCCTGGAGTCGACTAGCGGGGGGGGATACGCAGTATTTT. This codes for CAWSRLAGGDTQYF.

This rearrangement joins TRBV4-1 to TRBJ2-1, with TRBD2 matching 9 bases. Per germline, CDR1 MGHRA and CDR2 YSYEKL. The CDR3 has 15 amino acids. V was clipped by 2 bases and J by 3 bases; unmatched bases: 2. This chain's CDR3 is CASSQTSGRYNEQFF. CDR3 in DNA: TGCGCCAGCAGCCAAACTAGCGGGCGCTACAATGAGCAGTTCTTC.

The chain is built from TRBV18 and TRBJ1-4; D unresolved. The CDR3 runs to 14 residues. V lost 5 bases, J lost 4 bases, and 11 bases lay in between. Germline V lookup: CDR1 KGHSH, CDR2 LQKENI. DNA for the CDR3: TGTGCCAGCTCAGACCGGGTCCTTAATGAAAAACTGTTTTTT. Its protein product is CASSDRVLNEKLFF.

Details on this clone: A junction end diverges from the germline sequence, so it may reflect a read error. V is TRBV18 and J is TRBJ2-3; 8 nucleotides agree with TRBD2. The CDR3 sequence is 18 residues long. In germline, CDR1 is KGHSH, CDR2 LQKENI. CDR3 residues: CASSPPIIAGGGTDAQYF. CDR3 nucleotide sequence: TGTGCCAGCTCACCACCGATCATCGCGGGAGGTGGCACAGATGCGCAGTATTTT. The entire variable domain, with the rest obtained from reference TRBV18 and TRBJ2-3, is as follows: NAGVMQNPRHLVRRRGQEARLRCSPMKGHSHVYWYRQLPEEGLKFMVYLQKENIIDESGMPKERFSAEFPKEGPSILRIQQVVRGDSAAYFCASSPPIIAGGGTDAQYFGPGTRLTVL.

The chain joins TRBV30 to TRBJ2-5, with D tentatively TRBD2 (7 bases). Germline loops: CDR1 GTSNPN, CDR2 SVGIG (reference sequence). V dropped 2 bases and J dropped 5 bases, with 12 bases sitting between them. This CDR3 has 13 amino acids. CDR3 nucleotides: TGTGCCTGGAGTCGCGAGGGGGGGGAGACCCAGTACTTC. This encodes CAWSREGGETQYF.

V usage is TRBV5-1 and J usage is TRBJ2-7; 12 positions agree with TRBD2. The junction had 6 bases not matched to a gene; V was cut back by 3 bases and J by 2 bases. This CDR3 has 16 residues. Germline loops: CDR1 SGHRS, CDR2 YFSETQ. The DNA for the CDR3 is TGCGCCAGCAGCTCGACTAGCGGGGGCACTACCTACGAGCAGTACTTC. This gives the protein CASSSTSGGTTYEQYF.

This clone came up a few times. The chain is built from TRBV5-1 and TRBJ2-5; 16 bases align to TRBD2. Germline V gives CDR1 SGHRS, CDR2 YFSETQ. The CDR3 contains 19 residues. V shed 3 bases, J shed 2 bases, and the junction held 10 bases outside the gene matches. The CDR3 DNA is TGCGCCAGCAGCTGGAGGCCGGGACTAGCGGGAGGGGGACAAGAGACCCAGTACTTC. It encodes CASSWRPGLAGGGQETQYF.

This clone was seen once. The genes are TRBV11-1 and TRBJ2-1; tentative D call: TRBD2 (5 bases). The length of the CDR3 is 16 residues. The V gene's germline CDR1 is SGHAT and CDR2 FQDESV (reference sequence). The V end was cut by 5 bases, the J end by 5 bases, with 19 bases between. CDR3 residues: CASSRNGGLGDNEQFF. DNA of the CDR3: TGTGCCAGCAGCCGGAATGGCGGTCTCGGGGACAATGAGCAGTTCTTC. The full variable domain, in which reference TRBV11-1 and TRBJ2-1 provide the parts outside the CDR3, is EAEVAQSPRYKITEKSQAVAFWCDPISGHATLYWYRQILGQGPELLVQFQDESVVDDSQLPKDRFSAERLKGVDSTLKIQPAELGDSAMYLCASSRNGGLGDNEQFFGPGTRLTVL.

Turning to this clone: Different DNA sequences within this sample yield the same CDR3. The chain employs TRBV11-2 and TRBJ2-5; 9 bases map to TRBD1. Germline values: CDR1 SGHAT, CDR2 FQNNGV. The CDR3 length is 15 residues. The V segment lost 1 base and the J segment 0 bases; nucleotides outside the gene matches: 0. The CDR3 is CASSLGDRDQETQYF. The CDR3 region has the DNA TGTGCCAGCAGCTTAGGGGACAGGGACCAAGAGACCCAGTACTTC.

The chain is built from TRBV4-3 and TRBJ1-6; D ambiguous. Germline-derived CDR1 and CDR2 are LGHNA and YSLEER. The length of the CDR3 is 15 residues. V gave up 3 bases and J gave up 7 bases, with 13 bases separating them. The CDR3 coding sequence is TGCGCCAGCAGCCAGGAATTAAGAGGCAATTCACCCCTCCACTTT. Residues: CASSQELRGNSPLHF.

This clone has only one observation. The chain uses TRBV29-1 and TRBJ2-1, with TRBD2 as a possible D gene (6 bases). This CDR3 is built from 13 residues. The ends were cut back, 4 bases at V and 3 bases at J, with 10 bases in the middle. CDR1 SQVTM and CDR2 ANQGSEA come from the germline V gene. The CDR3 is CSVGLASYNEQFF. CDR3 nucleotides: TGCAGCGTTGGGCTAGCGAGCTACAATGAGCAGTTCTTC.

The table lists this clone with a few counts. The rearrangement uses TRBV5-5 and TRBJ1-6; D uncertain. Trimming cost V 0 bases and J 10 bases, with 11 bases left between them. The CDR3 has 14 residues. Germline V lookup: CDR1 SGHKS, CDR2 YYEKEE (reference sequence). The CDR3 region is CASSLEGRSSPLHF. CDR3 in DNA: TGTGCCAGCAGCTTGGAAGGGAGAAGCTCACCCCTCCACTTT. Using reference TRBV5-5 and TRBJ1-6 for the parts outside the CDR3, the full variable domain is DAGVTQSPTHLIKTRGQQVTLRCSPISGHKSVSWYQQVLGQGPQFIFQYYEKEERGRGNFPDRFSARQFPNYSSELNVNALLLGDSALYLCASSLEGRSSPLHFGNGTRLTVT.

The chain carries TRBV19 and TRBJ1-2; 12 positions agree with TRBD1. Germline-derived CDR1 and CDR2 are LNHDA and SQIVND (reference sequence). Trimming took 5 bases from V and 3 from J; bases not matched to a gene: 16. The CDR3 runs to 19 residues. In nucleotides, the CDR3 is TGTGCCAGTAGTCTCTTGTCGGTGGGACAGGGGGCTATGGACTATGGCTACACCTTC. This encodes CASSLLSVGQGAMDYGYTF.

As DNA, the CDR3 is TGTGCCAGCAGCTTCGGTCAGGCCTACGAGCAGTACTTC. This encodes CASSFGQAYEQYF. This chain connects TRBV5-5 to TRBJ2-7; no definite D call. The CDR3 extends over 13 amino acids. The V end was cut by 2 bases, the J end by 2 bases, with 8 bases between. The germline V gene encodes CDR1 SGHKS and CDR2 YYEKEE (reference sequence).

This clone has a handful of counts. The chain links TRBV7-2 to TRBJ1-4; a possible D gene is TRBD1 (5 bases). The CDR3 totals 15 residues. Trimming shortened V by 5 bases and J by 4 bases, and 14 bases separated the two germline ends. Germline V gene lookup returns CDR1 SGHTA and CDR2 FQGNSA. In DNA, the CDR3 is TGTGCCAGCAGCCTAGTTGGGGCAGATAATGAAAAACTGTTTTTT. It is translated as CASSLVGADNEKLFF. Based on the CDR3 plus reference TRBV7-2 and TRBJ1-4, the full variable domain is GAGVSQSPSNKVTEKGKDVELRCDPISGHTALYWYRQSLGQGLEFLIYFQGNSAPDKSGLPSDRFSAERTGGSVSTLTIQRTQQEDSAVYLCASSLVGADNEKLFFGSGTQLSVL.

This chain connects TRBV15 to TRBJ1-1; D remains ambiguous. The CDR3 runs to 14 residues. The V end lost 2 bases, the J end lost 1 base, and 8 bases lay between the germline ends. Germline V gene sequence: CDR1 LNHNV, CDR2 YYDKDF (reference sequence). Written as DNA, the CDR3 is TGTGCCACCAGCAGAAGTTCCGGGAACACTGAAGCTTTCTTT. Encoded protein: CATSRSSGNTEAFF.

The CDR3 DNA reads as TGTGCCAGCAGTGCCGGACTAGCGGGAGTGCATGAGCAGTTCTTC. It encodes CASSAGLAGVHEQFF. The rearrangement uses TRBV27 and TRBJ2-1, with TRBD2 matching 13 bases. CDR1 and CDR2 (germline): MNHEY, SMNVEV (reference sequence). After removal of 5 bases from V and 8 bases from J, the junction contained 6 bases not matched to a gene. This CDR3 comprises 15 residues.

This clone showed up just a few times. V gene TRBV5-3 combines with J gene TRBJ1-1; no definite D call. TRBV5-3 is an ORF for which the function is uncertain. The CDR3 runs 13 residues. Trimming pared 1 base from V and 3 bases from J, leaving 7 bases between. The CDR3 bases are TGTGCCAGAAGCTTGCGCACTGACACTGAAGCTTTCTTT. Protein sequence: CARSLRTDTEAFF.

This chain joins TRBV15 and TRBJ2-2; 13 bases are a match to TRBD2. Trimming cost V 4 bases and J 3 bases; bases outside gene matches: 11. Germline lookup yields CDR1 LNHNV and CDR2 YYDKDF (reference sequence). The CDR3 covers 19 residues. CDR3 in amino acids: CATSKPWGLAGRDTGELFF. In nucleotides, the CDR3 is TGTGCCACCAGCAAACCGTGGGGACTAGCGGGACGTGACACCGGGGAGCTGTTTTTT.

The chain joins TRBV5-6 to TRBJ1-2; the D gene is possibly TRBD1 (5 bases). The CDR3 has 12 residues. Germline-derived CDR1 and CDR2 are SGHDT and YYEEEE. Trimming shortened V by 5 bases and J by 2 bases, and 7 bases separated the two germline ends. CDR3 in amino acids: CASRRQNYGYTF. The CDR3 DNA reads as TGTGCCAGCAGGCGACAGAACTATGGCTACACCTTC.

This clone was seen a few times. Here the CDR3 reads CASSYKNTEAFF. In DNA form, the CDR3 reads TGTGCCAGCAGCTACAAGAACACTGAAGCTTTCTTT. The chain uses TRBV7-2 and TRBJ1-1; D ambiguous. V lost 4 bases and J lost 1, with 4 bases in between. This CDR3 comprises 12 residues. Germline V gives CDR1 SGHTA, CDR2 FQGNSA. Full variable domain (remainder filled in from reference TRBV7-2 and TRBJ1-1): GAGVSQSPSNKVTEKGKDVELRCDPISGHTALYWYRQSLGQGLEFLIYFQGNSAPDKSGLPSDRFSAERTGGSVSTLTIQRTQQEDSAVYLCASSYKNTEAFFGQGTRLTVV.

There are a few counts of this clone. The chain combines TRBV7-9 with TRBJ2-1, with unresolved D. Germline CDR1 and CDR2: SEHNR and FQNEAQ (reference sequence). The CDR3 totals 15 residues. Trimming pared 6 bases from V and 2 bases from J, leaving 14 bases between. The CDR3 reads CASSNQPSAYNEQFF. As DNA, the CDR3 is TGTGCCAGCAGTAACCAACCAAGCGCCTACAATGAGCAGTTCTTC.

In DNA form, the CDR3 reads TGTGCCATCAGTGGGACTAGCGCATTGGTCTACGAGCAGTACTTC. Amino acid sequence: CAISGTSALVYEQYF. J is TRBJ2-7 and V is TRBV10-3; 9 bases fit TRBD2. Unmatched junction bases numbered 7, after V lost 4 bases and J lost 3 bases. This CDR3 is 15 amino acids long. Per germline, CDR1 ENHRY and CDR2 SYGVKD.

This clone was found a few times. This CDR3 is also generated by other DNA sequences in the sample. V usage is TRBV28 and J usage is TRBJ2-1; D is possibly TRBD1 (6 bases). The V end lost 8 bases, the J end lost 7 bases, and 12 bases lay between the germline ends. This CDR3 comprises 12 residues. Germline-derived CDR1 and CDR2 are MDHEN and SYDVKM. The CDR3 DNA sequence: TGTGCCAGCTCCCGGGACACGAATGAGCAGTTCTTC. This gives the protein CASSRDTNEQFF.

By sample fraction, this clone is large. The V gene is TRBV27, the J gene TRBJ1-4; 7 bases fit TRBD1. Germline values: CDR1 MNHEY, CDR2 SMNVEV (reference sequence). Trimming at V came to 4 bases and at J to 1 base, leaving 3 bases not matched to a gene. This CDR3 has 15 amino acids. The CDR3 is CASSSRQGTNEKLFF. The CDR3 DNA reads TGTGCCAGCAGTTCCCGACAGGGAACTAATGAAAAACTGTTTTTT.

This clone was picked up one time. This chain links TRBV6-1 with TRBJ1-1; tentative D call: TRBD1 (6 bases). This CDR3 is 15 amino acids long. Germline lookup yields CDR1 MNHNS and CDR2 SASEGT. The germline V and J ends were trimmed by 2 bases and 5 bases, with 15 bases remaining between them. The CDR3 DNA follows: TGTGCCAGCAGTGAACGGTGGGGGCAGGTAACTGAAGCTTTCTTT. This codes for CASSERWGQVTEAFF.